The following is a TCR beta chain sequence with its context. Its target is unknown. The CDR3 runs 16 residues. Per germline, CDR1 DFQATT and CDR2 SNEGSKA (reference sequence). Unmatched junction bases numbered 5, after V lost 0 bases and J lost 3 bases. This sample stems from a study of CD8+CD57+ T cells in acquired aplastic anemia. Looking at the study overall: Sorted CD4+ and CD8+ cells yielded DNA averaging around 3 ug. Study-level findings and limits: Sharing between patients and controls was observed for some 27 CD8+ CDR3 sequences. With respect to CD8+ Simpson's diversity, patients and controls did not differ significantly.

The template used for profiling TCR beta VDJ and CDR3 was genomic DNA. In TCRdb, the reads were re-called with MiXCR into one record per CDR3 protein. Counted here are fewer than 250,000 distinct CDR3 sequences, around 50% occurring once; the ten biggest clones make up 15% to 20%. Individuals selected for sequencing had exhibited CD8+CD57+ cell expansion on flow cytometry. The chain links TRBV20-1 to TRBJ1-1, with 12 nucleotides matching TRBD1. Sequences were obtained from sorted CD4+, CD8+, or CD8+CD57+ T cells (not recorded which) from PBMCs. The TCR comes from a human donor with aplastic anemia. The CDR3 sequence is CSARDRDRGRDTEAFF. The CDR3 DNA sequence: TGCAGTGCTAGAGATCGGGACAGGGGGCGAGACACTGAAGCTTTCTTT.